The 26 T cell receptor beta chains listed next were all sequenced from one sample in a study of cytomegalovirus exposure and HLA in healthy donors. The PCR was carried out with 60 Vbeta primers and 13 Jbeta primers. Sequencing was performed with immunoSEQ multiplex PCR; in TCRdb, only in-frame clones are kept and a portion is missing. The sample gives some 140,000 clones, approximately 73% of which show up once; 1% to 1.5% is in the top ten. Sequencing was performed on PBMCs. Receptors originate from a middle-aged woman in good health and CMV-seronegative.

This rearrangement joins TRBV18 to TRBJ2-7; D is unclear. CDR3 size: 13 residues. V was pared by 4 bases and J by 0 bases, with 7 bases between. Germline V gene data show CDR1 as KGHSH and CDR2 as LQKENI. DNA of the CDR3: TGTGCCAGCTCACTCTCGAGCTCCTACGAGCAGTACTTC. Translating it yields CASSLSSSYEQYF.

The V and J genes are TRBV5-1 and TRBJ2-3, with 11 nucleotides matching TRBD2. The CDR3 is made up of 18 amino acids. The J segment lost 3 bases and the V segment lost 0 bases, leaving 9 bases of the junction unmatched. CDR1 and CDR2 from the germline V gene are SGHRS and YFSETQ. CDR3: CASSLALAGGLPTDTQYF. CDR3 nucleotides: TGCGCCAGCAGCTTGGCCTTAGCGGGGGGGCTTCCGACAGATACGCAGTATTTT.

V and J are TRBV9 and TRBJ2-4, with 10 positions matching TRBD1. CDR3 length equals 17 residues. The trim removed 4 bases at V and 7 bases at J, leaving 14 bases unmatched. Germline lookup yields CDR1 SGDLS and CDR2 YYNGEE. This CDR3 is CASSTHPGQGLGNIQYF. The CDR3 DNA follows: TGTGCCAGCAGCACTCACCCGGGACAGGGGTTGGGGAACATTCAGTACTTC.

This clone was seen more than once but under ten times. The chain combines TRBV6-1 with TRBJ1-2; D gene unclear. This CDR3 is built from 15 residues. Trimming cost V 7 bases and J 4 bases, with 19 bases left between them. Germline CDR1 and CDR2: MNHNS and SASEGT. The CDR3 is CASIQSRGAPYGYTF. The CDR3 nucleotides read TGTGCCAGCATTCAATCCCGGGGAGCACCCTATGGCTACACCTTC.

V is TRBV27 and J is TRBJ2-7; 7 bases fit TRBD1. CDR1 is MNHEY and CDR2 is SMNVEV in the germline V gene (reference sequence). The CDR3 sequence is 15 residues long. Germline trimming cut 6 bases from V and 6 bases from J; bases unmatched to any gene: 14. This CDR3 reads CASSLPSDTGVEQYF. CDR3 coding DNA: TGTGCCAGCAGCCTACCGTCGGACACAGGGGTCGAGCAGTACTTC.

The rearrangement uses TRBV19 and TRBJ1-4; 7 bases line up with TRBD1. CDR1 is LNHDA and CDR2 is SQIVND in the germline V gene (reference sequence). CDR3 size: 15 residues. Trimming took 5 bases from V and 4 from J; bases not matched to a gene: 7. CDR3 protein: CASSVLGQDNEKLFF. CDR3 sequence (DNA): TGTGCCAGTAGTGTCCTAGGACAGGATAATGAAAAACTGTTTTTT.

The rearrangement links TRBV27 to TRBJ2-3; TRBD2 matches 14 bases. CDR3 length equals 19 residues. V lost 6 bases and J lost 6; bases outside the gene matches: 17. The germline gives CDR1 MNHEY, CDR2 SMNVEV (reference sequence). The CDR3 sequence: CASSPKGTSGGGLRDTQYF. The CDR3 nucleotides read TGTGCCAGCAGCCCCAAGGGGACTAGCGGGGGTGGGTTAAGGGATACGCAGTATTTT.

V and J are TRBV7-9 and TRBJ2-1, with TRBD1 matching over 7 bases. V lost 5 bases and J lost 8; bases outside the gene matches: 12. Germline V gene lookup returns CDR1 SEHNR and CDR2 FQNEAQ (reference sequence). The CDR3 spans 15 residues. The CDR3 nucleotides read TGTGCCAGCAGCCTTGGGACAGTTAGACACGATGAGCAGTTCTTC. It codes for CASSLGTVRHDEQFF.

The chain is built from TRBV7-6 and TRBJ2-5; 7 nucleotides line up with TRBD2. Trimming removed 2 bases from V and 0 bases from J; junction bases left unmatched: 9. This CDR3 comprises 17 residues. Germline V lookup: CDR1 SGHVS, CDR2 FNYEAQ. The CDR3, as DNA: TGTGCCAGCAGCTTATATCGGGAAGCGGGGAACCAAGAGACCCAGTACTTC. Translated: CASSLYREAGNQETQYF. The variable domain in full, completed from reference TRBV7-6 and TRBJ2-5, reads GAGVSQSPRYKVTKRGQDVALRCDPISGHVSLYWYRQALGQGPEFLTYFNYEAQQDKSGLPNDRFSAERPEGSISTLTIQRTEQRDSAMYRCASSLYREAGNQETQYFGPGTRLLVL.

The V and J genes are TRBV10-2 and TRBJ1-1, with TRBD1 as a possible D gene (5 bases). Germline V gene sequence: CDR1 WSHSY, CDR2 SAAADI. CDR3 length: 12 residues. Trimming pared 5 bases from V and 3 bases from J, leaving 7 bases between. For the CDR3, the DNA is TGCGCCAGCAGTACCAGGGACACTGAAGCTTTCTTT. This encodes CASSTRDTEAFF.

The gene calls are TRBV12-5 and TRBJ1-5; 8 bases fit TRBD1. This CDR3 is 16 amino acids long. Germline assignment: CDR1 LGHNT and CDR2 FRNRAP. V shed 5 bases, J shed 2 bases, and the junction held 8 bases outside the gene matches. The CDR3 reads CASGTNRGRGNQPQHF. Written as DNA, the CDR3 is TGTGCTAGTGGTACCAACAGGGGGAGAGGCAATCAGCCCCAGCATTTT.

This clone was detected once. The chain couples TRBV6-5 to TRBJ1-1; the D gene is possibly TRBD1 (5 bases). Germline V gene data show CDR1 as MNHEY and CDR2 as SVGAGI. Trimming stripped 5 bases from V and 6 bases from J, with 19 bases between. The CDR3 loop spans 15 amino acids. The DNA of the CDR3 is TGTGCCAGCAGTCCCCAAGGGCGGGGGTGGGCTGAAGCTTTCTTT. Translation: CASSPQGRGWAEAFF.

This clone was seen more than once but under ten times. The chain links TRBV11-3 to TRBJ2-1; tentatively, D is TRBD2 (5 bases). The CDR3 is made up of 16 amino acids. V gave up 0 bases and J gave up 5 bases, with 14 bases separating them. CDR1 and CDR2 from the germline V gene are SGHNT and YENEEA. CDR3 nucleotides: TGTGCCAGCAGCTTAGATGGGAACGGGGTACACAATGAGCAGTTCTTC. This encodes CASSLDGNGVHNEQFF.

This clone is a singleton in its sample. The rearrangement joins TRBV19 to TRBJ1-5; D might be TRBD1 (6 bases). Trimming cost V 1 base and J 4 bases, with 11 bases left between them. Germline V gene lookup returns CDR1 LNHDA and CDR2 SQIVND (reference sequence). This CDR3 contains 15 residues. The CDR3 sequence is CASSIGTVFNQPQHF. The DNA for the CDR3 is TGTGCCAGTAGTATAGGGACAGTTTTTAATCAGCCCCAGCATTTT.

This chain connects TRBV5-5 to TRBJ2-3; 8 bases are shared with TRBD1. Per the germline V gene, CDR1 is SGHKS and CDR2 is YYEKEE (reference sequence). This CDR3 contains 17 residues. V lost 2 bases and J lost 4; bases outside the gene matches: 12. The DNA of the CDR3 is TGTGCCAGCAGCTTCTACGGACAGGGTTCGCGCTCAGATACGCAGTATTTT. Its protein product is CASSFYGQGSRSDTQYF. The full variable domain, with the rest looked up from reference TRBV5-5 and TRBJ2-3, is DAGVTQSPTHLIKTRGQQVTLRCSPISGHKSVSWYQQVLGQGPQFIFQYYEKEERGRGNFPDRFSARQFPNYSSELNVNALLLGDSALYLCASSFYGQGSRSDTQYFGPGTRLTVL.

The rearrangement uses TRBV29-1 and TRBJ1-6, with TRBD1 as a possible D gene (5 bases). Germline V gene sequence: CDR1 SQVTM, CDR2 ANQGSEA. The CDR3 is 13 amino acids. V lost 7 bases and J 9 bases, leaving 16 bases between the germline ends. CDR3 region: CSGGVPASSPLHF. As DNA, the CDR3 is TGCAGCGGGGGGGTTCCAGCCAGTTCACCCCTCCACTTT.

This chain uses TRBV7-9 with TRBJ1-2; 9 nucleotides agree with TRBD1. After removal of 3 bases from V and 5 bases from J, the junction contained 16 bases not matched to a gene. Per the germline V gene, CDR1 is SEHNR and CDR2 is FQNEAQ (reference sequence). The CDR3 runs to 18 residues. The CDR3 protein is CASSFNRDRVHSSYGYTF. The CDR3 DNA follows: TGTGCCAGCAGCTTCAATCGGGACAGGGTTCATTCTTCTTATGGCTACACCTTC.

This clone has just a few counts. The rearrangement joins TRBV2 to TRBJ1-5; D gene ambiguous. This CDR3 contains 14 residues. V lost 2 bases and J lost 0, with 5 bases in between. Per germline, CDR1 SNHLY and CDR2 FYNNEI. In nucleotides, the CDR3 is TGTGCCAGCAGTGAACAAAATAGCAATCAGCCCCAGCATTTT. This translates into CASSEQNSNQPQHF.

V usage is TRBV4-3 and J usage is TRBJ2-1; 10 bases are shared with TRBD2. The CDR3 covers 18 residues. Germline-derived CDR1 and CDR2 are LGHNA and YSLEER. V dropped 0 bases and J dropped 1; count of bases not matched to a gene: 6. This chain's CDR3 is CASSQEPAGGPSYNEQFF. The CDR3 nucleotides read TGCGCCAGCAGCCAAGAGCCAGCGGGGGGGCCGTCCTACAATGAGCAGTTCTTC.

This sequence joins TRBV7-9 and TRBJ2-1, with D tentatively TRBD1 (5 bases). CDR3 length: 12 residues. V lost 4 bases, J lost 7 bases, and 8 bases lay in between. CDR1 and CDR2 (germline): SEHNR, FQNEAQ (reference sequence). This CDR3 is CASSSQANEQFF. CDR3 coding DNA: TGTGCCAGCAGCTCACAGGCAAATGAGCAGTTCTTC.

The chain couples TRBV7-3 to TRBJ2-5; the match to TRBD1 covers 9 bases. The trim removed 5 bases at V and 1 base at J, leaving 8 bases unmatched. The CDR3 consists of 16 residues. Germline CDR1 is SGHTA and CDR2 is FQGTGA. CDR3 amino acids: CASSPGTGRGQETQYF. CDR3 sequence (DNA): TGTGCCAGCAGCCCTGGGACAGGGAGGGGCCAAGAGACCCAGTACTTC.

In nucleotides, the CDR3 is TGTGCCAGCAGCCCCAAGGGGGCGAACACTGAAGCTTTCTTT. Translation gives CASSPKGANTEAFF. This chain joins TRBV5-4 and TRBJ1-1; TRBD1 aligns across 7 bases. Germline values: CDR1 SGHNT, CDR2 YYREEE (reference sequence). CDR3 length: 14 amino acids. V was clipped by 4 bases and J by 1 base; unmatched bases: 4.

In this sample, this clone turned up once. The chain couples TRBV10-3 to TRBJ1-3; a weak D match, TRBD1 (5 bases). This CDR3 region has 16 residues. Trimming removed 4 bases from V and 4 bases from J, with 17 bases in between. Per the germline V gene, CDR1 is ENHRY and CDR2 is SYGVKD. CDR3 region: CAISVIQEDGGNTIYF. CDR3 coding DNA: TGTGCCATCAGTGTAATACAGGAAGATGGAGGAAACACCATATATTTT.

This clone showed up just a few times. The chain recombines TRBV28 with TRBJ1-5, with D tentatively TRBD1 (5 bases). This CDR3 is 18 amino acids long. Trimming removed 1 base from V and 0 bases from J, with 16 bases in between. The V gene's germline CDR1 is MDHEN and CDR2 SYDVKM. CDR3 sequence: CASSLYSQGGPSNQPQHF. CDR3 bases: TGTGCCAGCAGTTTATACAGCCAGGGAGGGCCTAGCAATCAGCCCCAGCATTTT.

The gene calls are TRBV7-9 and TRBJ1-4; D is undetermined. Germline CDR1 SEHNR, CDR2 FQNEAQ (reference sequence). Trimming removed 5 bases at V and 6 bases at J, with 10 bases between. CDR3 length equals 13 residues. The CDR3 reads CASSPLGYEKLFF. In nucleotides, the CDR3 is TGTGCCAGCAGCCCTCTAGGTTATGAAAAACTGTTTTTT. The full variable domain, rest sourced from reference TRBV7-9 and TRBJ1-4, is DTGVSQNPRHKITKRGQNVTFRCDPISEHNRLYWYRQTLGQGPEFLTYFQNEAQLEKSRLLSDRFSAERPKGSFSTLEIQRTEQGDSAMYLCASSPLGYEKLFFGSGTQLSVL.

This clone appeared once. This sequence joins TRBV15 and TRBJ2-1, with D unresolved. Trimming stripped 5 bases from V and 0 bases from J, with 11 bases between. Germline lookup yields CDR1 LNHNV and CDR2 YYDKDF (reference sequence). The CDR3 sequence is 15 residues long. The CDR3 DNA reads as TGTGCCACCAGCGGATTTAGGAGCTCCTACAATGAGCAGTTCTTC. It is translated as CATSGFRSSYNEQFF.